The rows below give T cell receptor beta chains drawn from one sample of a study of regulatory dendritic cells for organ transplantation. The method was immunoSEQ multiplex PCR; TCRdb's version includes in-frame clones alone and lacks a portion of them. This table has around 19,000 clones, 70% to 90% appearing once. These receptors' targets are unknown. Sequencing used naive CD4+ T cells from blood cultured with regulatory dendritic cells. Source of these receptors: a human donor in good health. CDR3s include the opening cysteine and the closing phenylalanine or tryptophan. A D gene is named only where the DNA matches it firmly. The size entry is marked missing in some rows and otherwise reads once, few, many or a size class.

TRBV2	few	TRBJ1-5	13	NA	CASSGYRDQPQHF	TGTGCCAGCAGTGGATACAGGGATCAGCCCCAGCATTTT
TRBV29-1	NA	TRBJ1-4	12	TRBD1	CSVRQGGEKLFF	TGCAGCGTTAGACAGGGTGGTGAAAAACTGTTTTTT
TRBV7-3	few	TRBJ2-3	16	NA	CASSPTLGGGMNTQYF	TGTGCCAGCAGCCCCACTCTTGGCGGGGGCATGAATACGCAGTATTTT
TRBV28	NA	TRBJ2-5	15	TRBD1	CASSTRQGAKETQYF	TGTGCCAGCAGTACAAGACAGGGGGCGAAGGAGACCCAGTACTTC
TRBV19	NA	TRBJ2-3	14	NA	CASSIQGGTDTQYF	TGTGCCAGTAGTATTCAGGGCGGCACAGATACGCAGTATTTT
TRBV28	once	TRBJ2-1	16	TRBD2	CASSSSGRKKVDEQFF	TGTGCCAGCAGTTCTAGCGGGAGAAAGAAGGTCGATGAGCAGTTCTTC
TRBV7-9	NA	TRBJ2-1	18	TRBD1	CASSLVALRDRVGNEQFF	TGTGCCAGCAGCTTAGTGGCCCTCCGGGACAGGGTAGGGAATGAGCAGTTCTTC
TRBV6-5	NA	TRBJ1-3	16	NA	CASSYSLQSSGNTIYF	TGTGCCAGCAGTTACTCTTTACAGTCCTCTGGAAACACCATATATTTT
TRBV9	NA	TRBJ2-1	16	NA	CASSPGAGTSIYEQFF	TGTGCCAGCAGCCCCGGAGCCGGGACTTCGATATACGAGCAGTTCTTC
TRBV4-2	NA	TRBJ2-3	16	TRBD2	CASSQHVAGGTDTQYF	TGTGCCAGCAGCCAACATGTGGCGGGGGGCACAGATACGCAGTATTTT
TRBV18	few	TRBJ2-6	16	NA	CASSRLTASGANVLTF	TGTGCCAGCTCACGCCTTACGGCCTCTGGGGCCAACGTCCTGACTTTC
TRBV21-1	NA	TRBJ2-7	16	NA	CASSKGVRRYAYEQYF	TGTGCCAGCAGCAAGGGGGTCAGGCGCTATGCCTACGAGCAGTACTTC
TRBV7-9	few	TRBJ2-3	15	TRBD2	CASSSGLAGSDTQYF	TGTGCCAGCAGTTCTGGACTAGCGGGATCGGATACGCAGTATTTT
TRBV6-1	NA	TRBJ2-7	14	NA	CASRTLAGSYEQYF	TGTGCCAGCAGGACGTTGGCAGGCTCCTACGAGCAGTACTTC
TRBV18	NA	TRBJ2-7	17	TRBD2	CASSPRRGAVSSYEQYF	TGTGCCAGCTCACCACGGCGGGGGGCCGTTAGCTCCTACGAGCAGTACTTC
TRBV4-2	NA	TRBJ2-1	13	NA	CASSQGHDNEQFF	TGTGCCAGCAGCCAAGGTCACGACAATGAGCAGTTCTTC
TRBV5-4	NA	TRBJ2-7	15	NA	CASSLAGREPLEQYF	TGTGCCAGCAGCTTGGCGGGCAGGGAACCTCTCGAGCAGTACTTC
TRBV4-3	NA	TRBJ2-1	16	NA	CASSQDWGGSPNEQFF	TGCGCCAGCAGCCAAGATTGGGGGGGCTCCCCAAATGAGCAGTTCTTC
TRBV18	NA	TRBJ2-5	15	NA	CASSLAGQVQETQYF	TGTGCCAGCTCACTGGCGGGGCAGGTCCAAGAGACCCAGTACTTC
TRBV12-2	NA	TRBJ2-7	17	NA	CASRLSCTRTEYYEQYF	TGTGCAAGTCGCTTATCCTGCACCCGGACAGAGTACTACGAGCAGTACTTC